The 13 T cell receptor beta chains reported below all come from one sample, sequenced in a study of spatial heterogeneity in lung cancer (dated by TCRdb to the late 2010s). Libraries were made using 5' RACE. The sequencer was a NextSeq 500. TCRdb ran its own pipeline on the public reads, namely fastp trimming at Q25 and MiXCR clone calling, and kept in-frame beta chains. When rows share a CDR3 protein, they turn into one entry using the most common DNA and genes. The sample data list around 8,000 distinct CDR3 sequences, and around 8.6% of these were observed just once. The ten largest clones represent 45% to 55% of the sample. Explained via the paper, the time point label denotes: sample taken at primary tumor resection. For TCR sequencing, whole RNA was extracted from tumor and nontumor lung tissue, or from cryopreserved PBMC samples, and no cell sorting was done. Sequenced here: PBMCs, sampled at surgery. All receptors derive from a male donor with early-stage non-small cell lung cancer.

This clonotype came up many times. A library made for alpha chains picked up this beta chain off target, so its size means little. V and J are TRBV2 and TRBJ1-4; no definite D call. V lost 0 bases to trimming and J lost 10 bases, with 9 bases between them. The V gene's germline CDR1 is SNHLY and CDR2 FYNNEI. CDR3 length: 13 amino acids. The CDR3 DNA sequence: TGTGCCAGCAGTGAAGCCCCCTTTGGAAAACTGTTTTTT. This encodes CASSEAPFGKLFF.

This clonotype was detected ten times or more. This beta chain is an unintended read in a library built for alpha chains; its size means little. The chain uses TRBV12-3 or TRBV12-4 and TRBJ2-7; D might be TRBD2 (6 bases). The V and J ends lost 3 bases and 0 bases respectively, with 12 bases between them. The CDR3 has 15 residues. The CDR3 here is CASSLARGSSYEQYF. Here the CDR3 DNA reads TGTGCCAGCAGTTTGGCGCGGGGCAGCTCCTACGAGCAGTACTTC.

This clonotype occurred many times. This beta chain appears as a stray read in a library generated for alpha chains; its size is not informative. This chain connects TRBV20-1 to TRBJ2-1; no clear D. The CDR3 is 15 residues long. CDR1 and CDR2 from the germline V gene are DFQATT and SNEGSKA (reference sequence). Trimming stripped 0 bases from V and 3 bases from J, with 12 bases between. The DNA for the CDR3 is TGCAGTGCTAGAGATCCAGGCCCACGCTACAATGAGCAGTTCTTC. It specifies CSARDPGPRYNEQFF.

This clonotype has at least ten counts. This beta chain is a stray sequence in a library constructed for alpha chains; its clone size is not meaningful. V gene TRBV5-1 combines with J gene TRBJ1-4; D ambiguous. The V end lost 3 bases, the J end lost 7 bases, and 16 bases lay between the germline ends. CDR3 length: 15 amino acids. The V gene's germline CDR1 is SGHRS and CDR2 YFSETQ. The CDR3 region is CASSYTAVAGEKLFF. The CDR3 DNA reads as TGCGCCAGCAGCTACACGGCAGTGGCGGGTGAAAAACTGTTTTTT.

About this clonotype itself: This beta chain is a stray sequence in a library constructed for alpha chains; its clone size is not meaningful. The CDR3 spells CASRGTQGRGYTF. CDR3 sequence (DNA): TGCGCCAGCAGGGGGACACAGGGTCGTGGCTACACCTTC. The J gene is TRBJ1-2, the V gene TRBV5-1; perhaps TRBD1 as D (6 bases). Germline V CDR1 and CDR2: SGHRS, YFSETQ. The CDR3 totals 13 residues. Between the trimmed V and J ends, which lost 5 bases and 7 bases, there was a span of 15 bases.

This clonotype was recorded many times. Since the library was made to target alpha chains, this beta chain is a stray read and its abundance is not meaningful. This chain uses TRBV5-1 with TRBJ2-3, with 8 nucleotides matching TRBD1. The CDR3 is 15 amino acids. Losses at the gene ends were 2 bases for V and 1 base for J; bases not matched to a gene: 3. Germline V gene data show CDR1 as SGHRS and CDR2 as YFSETQ. The CDR3 loop reads CASSLGQGGTDTQYF. CDR3 DNA: TGCGCCAGCAGCTTAGGACAGGGTGGCACAGATACGCAGTATTTT. Together with reference TRBV5-1 and TRBJ2-3, the CDR3 gives the full variable domain: KAGVTQTPRYLIKTRGQQVTLSCSPISGHRSVSWYQQTPGQGLQFLFEYFSETQRNKGNFPGRFSGRQFSNSRSEMNVSTLELGDSALYLCASSLGQGGTDTQYFGPGTRLTVL.

This clonotype was seen a single time. The size of this beta chain means little, since it is a stray read in a library made for alpha chains. J is TRBJ2-3 and V is TRBV30, with D uncertain. The V and J ends lost 3 bases and 7 bases respectively, with 8 bases between them. This CDR3 is built from 11 residues. The germline gives CDR1 GTSNPN, CDR2 SVGIG (reference sequence). The DNA of the CDR3 is TGTGCCTGGAGGTACTACAATACGCAGTATTTT. As protein: CAWRYYNTQYF.

In this sample, this clonotype turned up many times. This beta chain is a stray sequence in a library constructed for alpha chains; its clone size is not meaningful. V and J are TRBV19 and TRBJ1-1; TRBD1 agrees at 7 bases. CDR1 is LNHDA and CDR2 is SQIVND in the germline V gene (reference sequence). The CDR3 spans 13 residues. V was pared by 2 bases and J by 5 bases, with 2 bases of the junction left unmatched. CDR3 in DNA: TGTGCCAGTAGTATACGCAGGGGGACTGAAGCTTTCTTT. Encoded protein: CASSIRRGTEAFF.

This clonotype was seen many times. The library was designed around alpha chains, so this beta chain is a stray read whose abundance carries little weight. The chain uses TRBV27 and TRBJ2-1; 7 bases are shared with TRBD2. There are 15 residues in the CDR3. Trimming at V came to 5 bases and at J to 4 bases, leaving 8 bases not matched to a gene. Germline CDR1 is MNHEY and CDR2 is SMNVEV (reference sequence). As DNA, the CDR3 is TGTGCCAGCAGTGGGAGGGCTAGCGAGTACAATGAGCAGTTCTTC. Its translation: CASSGRASEYNEQFF.

This clonotype showed up many times. The library was built for alpha chains, so this beta chain is an off-target read and its size means little. This chain connects TRBV5-6 to TRBJ2-3; 9 nucleotides align to TRBD1. CDR1 is SGHDT, CDR2 YYEEEE, per germline. The length of the CDR3 is 16 residues. With V trimmed by 0 bases and J by 3 bases, 5 bases remained unmatched. CDR3 sequence: CASSLGTGVRTDTQYF. The CDR3, as DNA: TGTGCCAGCAGCTTGGGGACAGGGGTTAGGACAGATACGCAGTATTTT.

This clonotype was seen repeatedly, ten times or more. Being off target in a library aimed at alpha chains, this beta chain has a size of little meaning. The J gene is TRBJ2-1, the V gene TRBV12-3 or TRBV12-4, with 7 bases that match TRBD2. The length of the CDR3 is 16 residues. Losses at the gene ends were 7 bases for V and 2 bases for J; bases not matched to a gene: 11. For the CDR3, the DNA is TGTGCCAGCATCTTCGGCGGGGGTGGCGCCTACAATGAGCAGTTCTTC. It is translated as CASIFGGGGAYNEQFF.

This clonotype was seen ten or more times. Since the library was made to target alpha chains, this beta chain is a stray read and its abundance is not meaningful. The V call is TRBV7-2, the J call TRBJ2-2; the match to TRBD2 covers 10 bases. Germline values: CDR1 SGHTA, CDR2 FQGNSA. CDR3 length equals 16 residues. Germline trimming cut 1 base from V and 5 bases from J; bases unmatched to any gene: 4. CDR3 in DNA: TGTGCCAGCAGCTTAGGTCTAGCGGGAGTGACCGGGGAGCTGTTTTTT. Its translation: CASSLGLAGVTGELFF. The entire variable domain, with the rest obtained from reference TRBV7-2 and TRBJ2-2, is as follows: GAGVSQSPSNKVTEKGKDVELRCDPISGHTALYWYRQSLGQGLEFLIYFQGNSAPDKSGLPSDRFSAERTGGSVSTLTIQRTQQEDSAVYLCASSLGLAGVTGELFFGEGSRLTVL.

This clonotype is judged medium-sized. This beta chain turned up in a library designed for alpha chains; as an off-target read, its abundance says little. The rearrangement joins TRBV12-3 or TRBV12-4 to TRBJ1-1; no reliable D call. V dropped 3 bases and J dropped 0 bases, with 14 bases sitting between them. The CDR3 runs to 16 residues. The CDR3 protein is CASSFSWYGVNTEAFF. In DNA, the CDR3 is TGTGCCAGCAGTTTCTCGTGGTACGGGGTGAACACTGAAGCTTTCTTT.